A selection of T cell receptor beta chains follows, all from one sample in a study of beta chain features in type 1 diabetes. TCRdb keeps only in-frame clones here, not all; method: immunoSEQ multiplex PCR. In the table there are roughly 170,000 clones, more than 10% of which are singletons. The sequencing sample was made of central memory CD4+ T cells from blood. These receptors came from a woman under 30 in good health. CDR3s include the opening cysteine and the closing phenylalanine or tryptophan. Fields, in order: D gene, V gene, J gene, clone size, CDR3 protein, CDR3 DNA. A D gene is named only where the DNA matches it firmly. The size of a clone is reported for some rows only, either as once, few or many, or as a class for expanded clones.

D gene: NA; V gene: TRBV30; J gene: TRBJ2-1; clone size: NA; CDR3 protein: CAWGDTQQFF; CDR3 DNA: TGTGCCTGGGGGGACACCCAGCAGTTCTTC
D gene: TRBD1; V gene: TRBV28; J gene: TRBJ1-5; clone size: few; CDR3 protein: CASSYGGQGVSQPQHF; CDR3 DNA: TGTGCCAGCAGTTATGGGGGACAGGGGGTCAGTCAGCCCCAGCATTTT
D gene: NA; V gene: TRBV4-3; J gene: TRBJ2-1; clone size: NA; CDR3 protein: CASSQDPETGLREQFF; CDR3 DNA: TGCGCCAGCAGCCAAGATCCGGAGACAGGCCTTAGGGAGCAGTTCTTC
D gene: TRBD2; V gene: TRBV28; J gene: TRBJ2-1; clone size: NA; CDR3 protein: CASIIAGLGNEQFF; CDR3 DNA: TGTGCCAGCATTATAGCGGGGCTCGGCAATGAGCAGTTCTTC
D gene: NA; V gene: TRBV9; J gene: TRBJ2-4; clone size: NA; CDR3 protein: CASSVDSLAGIQYF; CDR3 DNA: TGTGCCAGCAGCGTAGATAGCCTAGCTGGCATTCAGTACTTC
D gene: NA; V gene: TRBV7-9; J gene: TRBJ1-5; clone size: NA; CDR3 protein: CASSFTSSNQPQHF; CDR3 DNA: TGTGCCAGCAGCTTTACAAGTAGCAATCAGCCCCAGCATTTT
D gene: NA; V gene: TRBV9; J gene: TRBJ1-1; clone size: NA; CDR3 protein: CASSVVWGGIEAFF; CDR3 DNA: TGTGCCAGCAGCGTAGTGTGGGGCGGAATTGAAGCTTTCTTT
D gene: TRBD1; V gene: TRBV27; J gene: TRBJ2-6; clone size: few; CDR3 protein: CASSPGQGAAGANVLTF; CDR3 DNA: TGTGCCAGCAGTCCGGGACAGGGGGCGGCTGGGGCCAACGTCCTGACTTTC
D gene: NA; V gene: TRBV7-2; J gene: TRBJ2-3; clone size: few; CDR3 protein: CASSFRTDTQYF; CDR3 DNA: TGTGCCAGCAGCTTTAGAACAGATACGCAGTATTTT
D gene: NA; V gene: TRBV4-1; J gene: TRBJ2-6; clone size: few; CDR3 protein: CASSQATSYSGANVLTF; CDR3 DNA: TGCGCCAGCAGCCAGGCGACTAGTTACTCTGGGGCCAACGTCCTGACTTTC
D gene: NA; V gene: TRBV27; J gene: TRBJ2-3; clone size: few; CDR3 protein: CASSTRRGGDFTDTQYF; CDR3 DNA: TGTGCCAGCAGTACCCGGAGAGGGGGTGACTTCACAGATACGCAGTATTTT
D gene: TRBD1; V gene: TRBV5-6; J gene: TRBJ2-7; clone size: few; CDR3 protein: CASSLGQGNYEQYF; CDR3 DNA: TGTGCCAGCAGCTTGGGACAGGGGAACTACGAGCAGTACTTC
D gene: NA; V gene: TRBV5-1; J gene: TRBJ2-3; clone size: NA; CDR3 protein: CASSPLGSGTDTQYF; CDR3 DNA: TGCGCCAGCAGCCCCCTGGGTAGCGGCACAGATACGCAGTATTTT
D gene: NA; V gene: TRBV2; J gene: TRBJ2-7; clone size: NA; CDR3 protein: CASSDDRDNEQYF; CDR3 DNA: TGTGCCAGCAGTGATGACAGAGATAACGAGCAGTACTTC
D gene: TRBD2; V gene: TRBV5-1; J gene: TRBJ2-7; clone size: few; CDR3 protein: CASSLGRLAGEYEQYF; CDR3 DNA: TGCGCCAGCAGCTTGGGGCGGCTAGCGGGAGAGTACGAGCAGTACTTC
D gene: TRBD2; V gene: TRBV6-1; J gene: TRBJ2-7; clone size: NA; CDR3 protein: CASSEPGGVRYEQYF; CDR3 DNA: TGTGCCAGCAGTGAACCGGGGGGGGTACGGTACGAGCAGTACTTC
D gene: NA; V gene: TRBV4-2; J gene: TRBJ1-2; clone size: NA; CDR3 protein: CASSQDQGQGYGYTF; CDR3 DNA: TGTGCCAGCAGCCAAGATCAGGGGCAGGGGTATGGCTACACCTTC
D gene: NA; V gene: TRBV5-1; J gene: TRBJ2-1; clone size: few; CDR3 protein: CASSLLGKGYNEQFF; CDR3 DNA: TGCGCCAGCAGCTTGTTGGGGAAGGGGTACAATGAGCAGTTCTTC
D gene: NA; V gene: TRBV5-8; J gene: TRBJ2-1; clone size: once; CDR3 protein: CASSPNKGEQFF; CDR3 DNA: TGTGCCAGCAGCCCCAACAAGGGGGAGCAGTTCTTC
D gene: NA; V gene: TRBV4-3; J gene: TRBJ2-7; clone size: few; CDR3 protein: CASSQENSFEQYF; CDR3 DNA: TGCGCCAGCAGCCAAGAGAACAGCTTTGAGCAGTACTTC
D gene: TRBD2; V gene: TRBV28; J gene: TRBJ2-7; clone size: few; CDR3 protein: CASSAGTSGSYEQYF; CDR3 DNA: TGTGCCAGCAGTGCCGGGACTAGCGGATCTTACGAGCAGTACTTC
D gene: NA; V gene: TRBV18; J gene: TRBJ1-2; clone size: NA; CDR3 protein: CASSPDSHYGYTF; CDR3 DNA: TGTGCCAGCTCACCCGACAGTCACTATGGCTACACCTTC
D gene: TRBD2; V gene: TRBV5-4; J gene: TRBJ2-5; clone size: few; CDR3 protein: CASSLERGAQETQYF; CDR3 DNA: TGTGCCAGCAGCTTAGAGCGGGGGGCTCAAGAGACCCAGTACTTC
D gene: NA; V gene: TRBV28; J gene: TRBJ2-7; clone size: few; CDR3 protein: CASSPPGGGSYEQYF; CDR3 DNA: TGTGCCAGCAGTCCCCCTGGGGGAGGATCCTACGAGCAGTACTTC
D gene: NA; V gene: TRBV7-8; J gene: TRBJ2-5; clone size: NA; CDR3 protein: CASSNRRETQYF; CDR3 DNA: TGTGCCAGCAGCAACCGGCGGGAGACCCAGTACTTC
D gene: NA; V gene: TRBV7-9; J gene: TRBJ2-1; clone size: NA; CDR3 protein: CASSLERAYNEQFF; CDR3 DNA: TGTGCCAGCAGCTTAGAGCGGGCCTACAATGAGCAGTTCTTC
D gene: NA; V gene: TRBV6-5; J gene: TRBJ2-1; clone size: NA; CDR3 protein: CASRAYNEQFF; CDR3 DNA: TGTGCCAGCAGAGCTTACAATGAGCAGTTCTTC
D gene: TRBD1; V gene: TRBV14; J gene: TRBJ1-2; clone size: few; CDR3 protein: CASSQDRGTGANYGYTF; CDR3 DNA: TGTGCCAGCAGCCAAGATCGGGGGACAGGCGCTAACTATGGCTACACCTTC
D gene: NA; V gene: TRBV29-1; J gene: TRBJ2-3; clone size: many; CDR3 protein: CSVEIVADTQYF; CDR3 DNA: TGCAGCGTTGAAATCGTAGCAGATACGCAGTATTTT
D gene: TRBD1; V gene: TRBV2; J gene: TRBJ1-5; clone size: NA; CDR3 protein: CASSGQGARQPQHF; CDR3 DNA: TGTGCCAGCAGTGGACAGGGGGCGCGGCAGCCCCAGCATTTT
D gene: TRBD1; V gene: TRBV7-9; J gene: TRBJ1-1; clone size: NA; CDR3 protein: CASSPLSGTGNVEAFF; CDR3 DNA: TGTGCCAGCAGCCCACTCTCAGGGACAGGGAATGTTGAAGCTTTCTTT
D gene: TRBD1; V gene: TRBV18; J gene: TRBJ1-3; clone size: few; CDR3 protein: CASSLYDRGDSGNTIYF; CDR3 DNA: TGTGCCAGCTCCCTATACGACAGGGGTGACTCTGGAAACACCATATATTTT
D gene: NA; V gene: TRBV9; J gene: TRBJ2-1; clone size: NA; CDR3 protein: CASSVNSYNEQFF; CDR3 DNA: TGTGCCAGCAGCGTGAATAGCTACAATGAGCAGTTCTTC
D gene: NA; V gene: TRBV5-1; J gene: TRBJ2-1; clone size: NA; CDR3 protein: CASSLETRQQFF; CDR3 DNA: TGCGCCAGCAGCTTGGAGACTAGACAGCAGTTCTTC
D gene: NA; V gene: TRBV7-6; J gene: TRBJ2-3; clone size: NA; CDR3 protein: CASSLGQARDTQYF; CDR3 DNA: TGTGCCAGCAGCTTGGGTCAGGCGCGTGATACGCAGTATTTT
D gene: TRBD2; V gene: TRBV7-2; J gene: TRBJ2-3; clone size: few; CDR3 protein: CASTVSGSLGTDTQYF; CDR3 DNA: TGTGCCAGCACCGTAAGCGGGAGTTTGGGGACAGATACGCAGTATTTT
D gene: NA; V gene: TRBV30; J gene: TRBJ1-5; clone size: NA; CDR3 protein: CAWSGRGGQPQHF; CDR3 DNA: TGTGCCTGGAGTGGGAGGGGGGGTCAGCCCCAGCATTTT
D gene: TRBD2; V gene: TRBV30; J gene: TRBJ2-5; clone size: NA; CDR3 protein: CAWSPGTSGRRQETQYF; CDR3 DNA: TGTGCCTGGAGTCCCGGGACTAGCGGGAGGCGGCAAGAGACCCAGTACTTC
D gene: TRBD1; V gene: TRBV11-2; J gene: TRBJ2-5; clone size: few; CDR3 protein: CASSRWDRVGETQYF; CDR3 DNA: TGTGCCAGCAGCCGTTGGGACAGGGTCGGAGAGACCCAGTACTTC
D gene: TRBD2; V gene: TRBV7-2; J gene: TRBJ2-7; clone size: few; CDR3 protein: CASSLRAGGEHEQYF; CDR3 DNA: TGTGCCAGCAGCTTACGAGCGGGAGGGGAGCACGAGCAGTACTTC
D gene: TRBD2; V gene: TRBV30; J gene: TRBJ2-7; clone size: NA; CDR3 protein: CAWRSSGGYSYEQYF; CDR3 DNA: TGTGCCTGGAGATCTAGCGGGGGATACTCCTACGAGCAGTACTTC
D gene: TRBD1; V gene: TRBV2; J gene: TRBJ1-5; clone size: few; CDR3 protein: CASSGTEYQPQHF; CDR3 DNA: TGTGCCAGTAGTGGGACAGAGTATCAGCCCCAGCATTTT
D gene: TRBD2; V gene: TRBV5-1; J gene: TRBJ2-1; clone size: few; CDR3 protein: CASSRNSGRAGNEQFF; CDR3 DNA: TGCGCCAGCAGCCGGAATAGCGGGAGGGCGGGGAATGAGCAGTTCTTC
D gene: TRBD2; V gene: TRBV6-1; J gene: TRBJ2-7; clone size: few; CDR3 protein: CASSEGGAGGIYEQYF; CDR3 DNA: TGTGCCAGCAGTGAAGGAGGGGCGGGAGGGATCTACGAGCAGTACTTC
D gene: NA; V gene: TRBV7-9; J gene: TRBJ1-1; clone size: few; CDR3 protein: CASSLMDMNTEAFF; CDR3 DNA: TGTGCCAGCAGCTTAATGGACATGAACACTGAAGCTTTCTTT